This entry concerns a single TCR beta chain. The data derive from a study of blood T cell repertoires in COVID-19. The CDR3 loop spans 14 amino acids. J was trimmed by 5 bases and V by 6 bases; bases with no gene match: 10. Looked up from germline, CDR1 is MDHEN and CDR2 is SYDVKM. Profiled with immunoSEQ multiplex PCR; TCRdb holds only in-frame clones, not every one. The table records more than 150,000 clones, 85% to 90% of them present only once. V gene TRBV28 combines with J gene TRBJ2-7; 7 bases are shared with TRBD1. The clonotype comes from a woman between 40 and 55 years old with acute or convalescent COVID-19. What was sequenced was peripheral blood. The CDR3, as DNA: TGTGCCAGCAGACTGAGACAGGGCAGCCACGAGCAGTACTTC. Protein product: CASRLRQGSHEQYF.